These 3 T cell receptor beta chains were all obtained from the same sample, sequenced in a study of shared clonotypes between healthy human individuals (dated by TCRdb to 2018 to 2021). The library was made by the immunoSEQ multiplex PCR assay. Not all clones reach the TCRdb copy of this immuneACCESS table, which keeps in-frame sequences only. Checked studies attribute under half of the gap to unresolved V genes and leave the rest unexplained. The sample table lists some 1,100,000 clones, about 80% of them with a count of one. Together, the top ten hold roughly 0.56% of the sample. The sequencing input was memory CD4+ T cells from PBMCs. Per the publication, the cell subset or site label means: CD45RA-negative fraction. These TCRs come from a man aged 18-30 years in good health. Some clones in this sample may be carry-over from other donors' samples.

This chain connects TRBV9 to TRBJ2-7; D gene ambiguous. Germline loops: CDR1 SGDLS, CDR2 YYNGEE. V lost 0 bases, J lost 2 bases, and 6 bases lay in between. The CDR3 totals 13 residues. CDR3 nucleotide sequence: TGTGCCAGCAGCGTAGACTATGCCTACGAGCAGTACTTC. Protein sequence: CASSVDYAYEQYF.

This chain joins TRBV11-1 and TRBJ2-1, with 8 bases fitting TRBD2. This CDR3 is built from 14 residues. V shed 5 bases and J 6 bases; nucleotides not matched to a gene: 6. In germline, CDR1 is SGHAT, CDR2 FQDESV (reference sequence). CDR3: CASSQPGTSNEQFF. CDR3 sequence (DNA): TGTGCCAGCAGCCAACCGGGGACTAGCAATGAGCAGTTCTTC.

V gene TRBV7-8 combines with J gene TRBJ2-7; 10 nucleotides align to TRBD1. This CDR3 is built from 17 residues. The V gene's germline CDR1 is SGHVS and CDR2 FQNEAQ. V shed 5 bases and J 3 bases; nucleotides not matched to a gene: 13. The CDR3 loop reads CASSPSHRGQGIYEQYF. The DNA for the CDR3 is TGTGCCAGCAGCCCAAGCCATAGGGGACAGGGGATCTACGAGCAGTACTTC.